This T cell receptor beta chain derives from a study of T cell repertoires in cytomegalovirus infection. The study, taken as a whole, reports: HLA-C-restricted CMV clonotypes gave the most frequent clonotype in two of eight donors.

CDR1 and CDR2 (germline): DFQATT, SNEGSKA (reference sequence). V shed 0 bases, J shed 2 bases, and the junction held 5 bases outside the gene matches. The CDR3 has 16 residues. TCRdb re-derived calls from the reads in MiXCR, one entry per CDR3 protein. The sample lists 450,000 to 600,000 distinct CDR3 sequences; 42% were seen once. About this clonotype: Its antigen remains unknown.

This chain uses TRBV20-1 with TRBJ2-1, with 9 bases that match TRBD2. The sample was cultured PBMCs, taken from culture after CMV antigen stimulation. The receptor's source is a human donor in good health (CMV status not recorded). Some clones in this sample may be carry-over from other donors' samples. The CDR3 DNA sequence: TGCAGTGCTAGAGATCGAGTAGCGGGAGCCTACAATGAGCAGTTCTTC. Translating gives CSARDRVAGAYNEQFF.